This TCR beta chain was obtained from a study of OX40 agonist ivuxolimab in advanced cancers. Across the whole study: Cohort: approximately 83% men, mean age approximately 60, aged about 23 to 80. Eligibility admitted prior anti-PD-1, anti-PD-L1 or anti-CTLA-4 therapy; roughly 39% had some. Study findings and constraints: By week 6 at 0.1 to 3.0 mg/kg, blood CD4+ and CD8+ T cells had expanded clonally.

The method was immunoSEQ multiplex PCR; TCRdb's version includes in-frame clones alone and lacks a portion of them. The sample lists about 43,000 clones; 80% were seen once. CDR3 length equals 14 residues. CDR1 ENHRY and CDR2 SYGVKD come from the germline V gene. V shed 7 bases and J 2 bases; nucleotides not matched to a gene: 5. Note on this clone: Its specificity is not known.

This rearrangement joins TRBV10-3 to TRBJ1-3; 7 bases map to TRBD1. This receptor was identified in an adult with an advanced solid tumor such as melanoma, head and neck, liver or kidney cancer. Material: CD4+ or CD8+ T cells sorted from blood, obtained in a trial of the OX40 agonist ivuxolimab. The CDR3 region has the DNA TGTGCCATCACTCAACAGGGGACTGGAAACACCATATATTTT. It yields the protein CAITQQGTGNTIYF.